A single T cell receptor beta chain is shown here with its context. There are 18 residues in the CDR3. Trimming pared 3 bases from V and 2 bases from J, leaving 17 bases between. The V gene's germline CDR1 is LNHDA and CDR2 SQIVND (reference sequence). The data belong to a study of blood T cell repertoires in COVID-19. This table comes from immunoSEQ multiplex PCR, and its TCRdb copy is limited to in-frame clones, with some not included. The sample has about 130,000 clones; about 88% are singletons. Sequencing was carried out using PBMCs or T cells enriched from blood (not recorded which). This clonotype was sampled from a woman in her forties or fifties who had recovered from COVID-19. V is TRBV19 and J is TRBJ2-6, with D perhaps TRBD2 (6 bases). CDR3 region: CASSIRRELRAGANVLTF. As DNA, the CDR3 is TGTGCCAGTAGTATTAGGAGGGAGCTTAGAGCTGGGGCCAACGTCCTGACTTTC.